This T cell receptor (beta chain) was captured by sequencing in a study of radiation and T cells in renal cell carcinoma. This clone has only a few counts. The germline CDR1 and CDR2 sequences are SEHNR and FQNEAQ (reference sequence). The CDR3 contains 16 residues. The V end lost 3 bases, the J end lost 1 base, and 15 bases lay between the germline ends. Time point specified: blood 2 weeks post-SBRT. Stated treatment: 15 Gy SBRT to primary tumor, nephrectomy 4 weeks later. This table comes from immunoSEQ multiplex PCR, and its TCRdb copy is limited to in-frame clones, with some not included. The table records 100,000 to 150,000 clones, around nine tenths of them present only once.

This receptor was obtained from an older woman with renal cell carcinoma. The chain is built from TRBV7-9 and TRBJ1-1, with a possible D match to TRBD1 (5 bases). The sequencing used blood, collected from a patient whose treatment included radiotherapy and nephrectomy. The CDR3 here is CASSFSGKGRNTEAFF. The CDR3 bases are TGTGCCAGCAGCTTTTCGGGGAAGGGGAGGAACACTGAAGCTTTCTTT.